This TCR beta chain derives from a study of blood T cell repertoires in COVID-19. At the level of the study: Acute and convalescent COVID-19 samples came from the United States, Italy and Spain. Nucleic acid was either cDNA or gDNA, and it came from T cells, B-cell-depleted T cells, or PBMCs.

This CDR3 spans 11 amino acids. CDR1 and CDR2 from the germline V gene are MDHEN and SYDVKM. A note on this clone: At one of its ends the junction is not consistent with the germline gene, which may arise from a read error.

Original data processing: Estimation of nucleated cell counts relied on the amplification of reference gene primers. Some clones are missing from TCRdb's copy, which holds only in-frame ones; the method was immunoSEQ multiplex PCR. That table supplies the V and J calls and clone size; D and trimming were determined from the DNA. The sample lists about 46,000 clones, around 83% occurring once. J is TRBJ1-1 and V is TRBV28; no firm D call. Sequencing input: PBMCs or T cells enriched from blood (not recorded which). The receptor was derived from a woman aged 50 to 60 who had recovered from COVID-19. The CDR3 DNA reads TGTGCCAGCAGTTCCCAGGTTGCCATGCCCTTT. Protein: CASSSQVAMPF. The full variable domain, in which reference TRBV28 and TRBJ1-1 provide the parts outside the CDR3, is DVKVTQSSRYLVKRTGEKVFLECVQDMDHENMFWYRQDPGLGLRLIYFSYDVKMKEKGDIPEGYSVSREKKERFSLILESASTNQTSMYLCASSSQVAMPFGQGTRLTVV.